This T cell receptor beta chain was observed in a study of radiation and T cells in renal cell carcinoma. Findings and limits, study-wide: In nephrectomy-only tumors, top 100 clonotypes averaged roughly 40%, versus around 50% irradiated. Compared with controls, irradiated tumors had more, larger dominant CDR3 motifs.

On this clone: Its specificity is unknown.

Sequencing used immunoSEQ multiplex PCR; TCRdb keeps in-frame clones, though not all of them. The sample consists of about 8,100 clones, 55% to 65% of them appearing once. As for treatment: treatment-naive control, cytoreductive nephrectomy. This sequence was found in a man between 60 and 70 years old with renal cell carcinoma. Here the sequenced sample was tumor tissue, taken from a patient whose treatment was nephrectomy without radiotherapy.

CDR3 in DNA: TGCGCCAGCAGCTTACTAGCGGGAGGGAACACCGGGGAGCTGTTTTTT. It is translated as CASSLLAGGNTGELFF. The rearrangement links TRBV5-1 to TRBJ2-2; 12 bases map to TRBD2. The V segment lost 2 bases and the J segment 1 base; nucleotides outside the gene matches: 0. Per germline, CDR1 SGHRS and CDR2 YFSETQ. This CDR3 has 16 residues.